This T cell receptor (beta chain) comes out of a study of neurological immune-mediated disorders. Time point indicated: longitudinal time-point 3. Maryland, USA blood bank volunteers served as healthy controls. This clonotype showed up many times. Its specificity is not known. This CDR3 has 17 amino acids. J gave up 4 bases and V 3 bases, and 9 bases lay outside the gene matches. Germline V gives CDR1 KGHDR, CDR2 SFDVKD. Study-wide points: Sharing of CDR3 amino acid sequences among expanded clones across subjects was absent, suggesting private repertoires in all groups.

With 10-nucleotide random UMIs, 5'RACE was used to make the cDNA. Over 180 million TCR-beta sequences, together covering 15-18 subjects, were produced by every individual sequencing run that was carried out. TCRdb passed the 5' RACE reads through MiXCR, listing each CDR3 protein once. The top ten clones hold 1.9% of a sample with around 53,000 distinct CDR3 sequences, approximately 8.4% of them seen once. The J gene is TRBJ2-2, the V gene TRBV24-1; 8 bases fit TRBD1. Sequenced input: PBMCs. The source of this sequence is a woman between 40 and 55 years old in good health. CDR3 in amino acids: CATSDPGGQGGTGELFF. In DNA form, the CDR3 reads TGTGCCACCAGTGATCCCGGTGGACAGGGCGGCACCGGGGAGCTGTTTTTT.